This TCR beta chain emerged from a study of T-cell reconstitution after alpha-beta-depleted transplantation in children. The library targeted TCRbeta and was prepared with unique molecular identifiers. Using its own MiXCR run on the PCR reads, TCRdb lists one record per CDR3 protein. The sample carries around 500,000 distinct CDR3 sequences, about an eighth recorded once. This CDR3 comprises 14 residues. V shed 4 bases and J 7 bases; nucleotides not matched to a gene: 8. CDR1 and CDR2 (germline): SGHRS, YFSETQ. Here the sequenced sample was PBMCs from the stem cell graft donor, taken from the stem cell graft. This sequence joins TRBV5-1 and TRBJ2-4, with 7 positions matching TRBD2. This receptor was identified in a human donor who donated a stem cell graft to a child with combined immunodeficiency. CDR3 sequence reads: CASSPSGGSNIQYF. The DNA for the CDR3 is TGCGCCAGCAGCCCCTCGGGGGGAAGTAACATTCAGTACTTC.